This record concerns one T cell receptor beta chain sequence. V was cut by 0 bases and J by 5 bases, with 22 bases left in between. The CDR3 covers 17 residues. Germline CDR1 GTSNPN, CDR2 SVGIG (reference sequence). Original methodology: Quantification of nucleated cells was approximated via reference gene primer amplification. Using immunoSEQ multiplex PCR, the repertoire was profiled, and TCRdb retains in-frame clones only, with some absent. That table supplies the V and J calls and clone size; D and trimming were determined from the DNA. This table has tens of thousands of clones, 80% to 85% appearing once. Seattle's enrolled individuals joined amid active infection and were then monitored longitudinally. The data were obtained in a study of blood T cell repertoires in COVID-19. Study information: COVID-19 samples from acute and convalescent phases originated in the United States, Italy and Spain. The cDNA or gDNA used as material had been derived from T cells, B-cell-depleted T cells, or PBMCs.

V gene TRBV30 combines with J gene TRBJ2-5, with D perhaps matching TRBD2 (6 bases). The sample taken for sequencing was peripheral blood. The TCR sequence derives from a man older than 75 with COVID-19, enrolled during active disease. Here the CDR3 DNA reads TGTGCCTGGAGTGTACCCGGAGGGGTTCGGGTAGGGGAGACCCAGTACTTC. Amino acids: CAWSVPGGVRVGETQYF. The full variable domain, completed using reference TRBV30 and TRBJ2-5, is SQTIHQWPATLVQPVGSPLSLECTVEGTSNPNLYWYRQAAGRGLQLLFYSVGIGQISSEVPQNLSASRPQDRQFILSSKKLLLSDSGFYLCAWSVPGGVRVGETQYFGPGTRLLVL.